A selection of T cell receptor beta chains follows, all from one sample in a study of blood T cells in healthy people across ages. Using its own MiXCR run on the 5' RACE reads, TCRdb lists one record per CDR3 protein. The data contain about 580,000 distinct CDR3 sequences, roughly 48% of them singletons. Material for sequencing was blood. Every receptor here comes from a man at least 80 years old in good health. Each CDR3 is given with its conserved first and last residue. A D gene is named only where the DNA matches it firmly. Clone size is not always given. Where it is, it says once, few, many or a class for expanded clones.

d_call	j_call	v_call	clone_size	cdr3_nt	cdr3_aa
TRBD2	TRBJ2-5	TRBV5-1	.	TGCGCCAGCAGCTCCCGGGGACTAGCGGGTTCTCAAGAGACCCAGTACTTC	CASSSRGLAGSQETQYF
.	TRBJ2-5	TRBV3-1	.	TGTGCCAGCACCCGGAAAGAGACCCAGTACTTC	CASTRKETQYF
TRBD1	TRBJ1-2	TRBV10-3	.	TGTGCCATCAGTGAGACAGGGGGGCGTGGTAACTATGGCTACACCTTC	CAISETGGRGNYGYTF
.	TRBJ2-7	TRBV11-1	.	TGCGCCAGCAGCTTATCTGAGCCGGGGTTCGAGCAGTACTTC	CASSLSEPGFEQYF
TRBD2	TRBJ2-7	TRBV7-6	.	TGTGCCAGCAGCCGCTCGACTAGCAGGTCCTACGAGCAGTACTTC	CASSRSTSRSYEQYF
.	TRBJ2-1	TRBV6-5	.	TGTGCCAGCAGACCAGGCAATGAGCAGTTCTTC	CASRPGNEQFF
.	TRBJ2-7	TRBV15	few	TGTGCCACCAGCAGAGCAGACTACGAGCAGTACTTC	CATSRADYEQYF
TRBD1	TRBJ2-5	TRBV30	.	TGTGCCTGGAACAACAGGGGTGCGGAGACCCAGTACTTC	CAWNNRGAETQYF
TRBD2	TRBJ2-1	TRBV29-1	many	TGCAGCGTGGACCCGGGACTAGCAGGGCAGTTCTTC	CSVDPGLAGQFF
.	TRBJ2-4	TRBV7-9	.	TGTGCCAGCAGCCCAGACCTGGGACGTTCCTTAGAGGCAGCCAAAAACATTCAGTACTTC	CASSPDLGRSLEAAKNIQYF
.	TRBJ2-7	TRBV4-1	.	TGCGCCAGCAGCCAAGTGGGTAACTCCTGCGAGCAGTACTTC	CASSQVGNSCEQYF
TRBD1	TRBJ2-3	TRBV7-2	.	TGTGCCAGCAGCCCAGGACAGGGTCATAGCACAGATACGCAGTATTTT	CASSPGQGHSTDTQYF
.	TRBJ1-6	TRBV6-5	many	TGTGCCAGCAGTTACTCCTCGTCGGCGAATTCACCCCTCCACTTT	CASSYSSSANSPLHF
TRBD1	TRBJ1-4	TRBV7-9	.	TGTGCCAGCAGCTTAGGACAGGGACGAGCGGCTAATGAAAAACTGTTTTTT	CASSLGQGRAANEKLFF
TRBD2	TRBJ2-1	TRBV6-2/TRBV6-3	.	TGTGCCAGCAGTTACGGGTCTTGGCCTAGCGGGAGTGATGAGCAGTTCTTC	CASSYGSWPSGSDEQFF
.	TRBJ2-3	TRBV29-1	few	TGCAGCGTTGAAGAAGGACGTAGGGGTGCAGATACGCAGTATTTT	CSVEEGRRGADTQYF
.	TRBJ1-1	TRBV27	.	TGTGCCAGCAGTTTATCTACTGGGGGGAACACTGAAGCTTTCTTT	CASSLSTGGNTEAFF
TRBD1	TRBJ2-7	TRBV20-1	few	TGCAGTGCTCCCGGGACAGGGGAGGTTGAGCAGTACTTC	CSAPGTGEVEQYF
TRBD2	TRBJ2-5	TRBV2	.	TGTGCCAGCAGTGAAGGGGGGACTACCCAAGAGACCCAGTACTTC	CASSEGGTTQETQYF
.	TRBJ2-7	TRBV7-2	.	TGTGTCAGCAGCTTAGGTTATGGAGCCTACGAGCAGTACTTC	CVSSLGYGAYEQYF
TRBD1	TRBJ1-5	TRBV18	.	TGTGCCAGCTCACCGCAAACAGGGGAGGTTCAGCCCCAGCATTTT	CASSPQTGEVQPQHF
.	TRBJ1-1	TRBV6-6	.	TGTGCCAGCAGTTACCAGGCCGGGACGGCGGGGACTGAAGCTTTCTTT	CASSYQAGTAGTEAFF
TRBD1	TRBJ1-1	TRBV7-2	many	TGTGCCAGCAGTTTACAGGGGGCGAACACTGAAGCTTTCTTT	CASSLQGANTEAFF
.	TRBJ1-1	TRBV7-2	.	TGTGCCAGCAGCTTAGAAGGGTATGCCACTGAAGCTTTCTTT	CASSLEGYATEAFF
.	TRBJ2-7	TRBV29-1	.	TGCAGCGTTGAAGTCCCAAGCGGAGACTACGAGCAGTACTTC	CSVEVPSGDYEQYF
.	TRBJ2-5	TRBV9	.	TGTGCCAGCAGCGTAGCGGTGGCTATGGAGACCCAGTACTTC	CASSVAVAMETQYF
.	TRBJ1-3	TRBV6-6	.	TGTGCCAGCAGTCCCCCCACCGGGACGATAAGAAACACCATATATTTT	CASSPPTGTIRNTIYF
TRBD1	TRBJ2-7	TRBV20-1	.	TGCAGTGCCGGGACAGGGGCCAACGAGCAGTACTTC	CSAGTGANEQYF
.	TRBJ2-4	TRBV7-2	.	TGTGCCAGCAGCTTAATGGCGAGTAGTCGATGGGCCAAAAACATTCAGTACTTC	CASSLMASSRWAKNIQYF
TRBD1	TRBJ2-3	TRBV28	.	TGTGCCAGCAGACAAGACAGGGTAGGAGATACGCAGTATTTT	CASRQDRVGDTQYF
.	TRBJ2-3	TRBV7-2	.	TGTGCCAGCAGCCCCACAGATATGCAGTATTTT	CASSPTDMQYF
TRBD1	TRBJ1-2	TRBV7-6	few	TGTGCCAGCAGCAAGGCCTGGTGGCAGGGGGCGAACTATGGCTACACCTTC	CASSKAWWQGANYGYTF
TRBD1	TRBJ2-2	TRBV10-3	few	TGTGCCATATCGGACAGGGTGAACACCGGGGAGCTGTTTTTT	CAISDRVNTGELFF
TRBD2	TRBJ2-1	TRBV29-1	.	TGCAGCGTTGAACGACTAGCGGGAGGGGGTGAGCAGTTCTTC	CSVERLAGGGEQFF
.	TRBJ2-6	TRBV6-5	.	TGTGCCAGCAGTTATTCCCCTGGGGAAACTGGGGCCAACGTCCTGACTTTC	CASSYSPGETGANVLTF
.	TRBJ2-1	TRBV11-2	few	TGTGCTGTTGGTCGGCCGTACAATGAGCAGTTCTTC	CAVGRPYNEQFF
.	TRBJ1-1	TRBV12-5	once	TGTGCTAGTGGGGCCAGTGGGGCCGGACGGGAAGCTTTCTTT	CASGASGAGREAFF